The clone carrying this T cell receptor beta chain is labeled medium-sized. These data originate in a study of cytomegalovirus exposure and HLA in healthy donors. Trimming shortened V by 8 bases and J by 5 bases, and 10 bases separated the two germline ends. The CDR3 is 12 residues long. Per germline, CDR1 SGHDN and CDR2 FVKESK. 13 Jbeta primers and 60 Vbeta primers were used for the PCR. Profiled with immunoSEQ multiplex PCR; TCRdb holds only in-frame clones, not every one. The sample carries approximately 120,000 clones, 75% to 85% recorded once. The specimen sequenced was PBMCs. The genes are TRBV14 and TRBJ2-1; D is ambiguous. This TCR came from a woman between 50 and 59 years old in good health and CMV-seropositive. CDR3 sequence (DNA): TGTGCCAGCGCTGTGAGCAACAATGAGCAGTTCTTC. Translating gives CASAVSNNEQFF.